This TCR beta chain was recorded in a study of CD8 T cells in Susac syndrome. RNA amounts of about 0.45 to 1 ug underwent reverse transcription with random hexamers. TCRdb re-called the immunoSEQ multiplex PCR reads through MiXCR, storing one row per CDR3 protein. The sample has 240,000 or so distinct CDR3 sequences, 90% to 97% seen once. The V and J ends lost 3 bases and 2 bases respectively, with 10 bases between them. The germline gives CDR1 DFQATT, CDR2 SNEGSKA (reference sequence). This CDR3 is 14 amino acids long. The V and J genes are TRBV20-1 and TRBJ2-2; D assignment may be TRBD1 or TRBD2 (5 bases each). What was sequenced was CD4+ T cells from PBMCs. This receptor was obtained from a human donor with Susac syndrome. CDR3 DNA sequence: TGCAGTGCTAGCCCCGGGACCAACACCGGGGAGCTGTTTTTT. Encoded protein: CSASPGTNTGELFF.